This T cell receptor (beta chain) originates from a study of human T cells and chemical hapten exposure. V gave up 5 bases and J gave up 5 bases; unmatched junction bases: 11. CDR1 is MDHEN, CDR2 SYDVKM, per germline. This CDR3 is built from 17 residues. This clonotype was found a few times. TCRdb itself ran the RACE reads through MiXCR, one entry per CDR3 protein. The table has under 45,000 distinct CDR3 sequences, more than 9% seen once. Regarding time point: pre-sensitization, week 0. Treatment defined: therapeutic diphenylcyclopropenone sensitization with weekly scalp DPC. The sequences come from whole blood, collected in connection with sensitization to the hapten diphenylcyclopropenone (DPC). The receptor comes from a man aged 25-45 years with alopecia areata. Some clones in this sample may be carry-over from other donors' samples. The chain couples TRBV28 to TRBJ2-5, with 13 bases matching TRBD2. CDR3 coding DNA: TGTGCCAGCAGTCCCGAGAAGAGACTAGCGGGGGGTGAGACCCAGTACTTC. Translation: CASSPEKRLAGGETQYF.